These T cell receptor beta chains were read from a single sample in a study of OX40 agonist ivuxolimab in advanced cancers. TCRdb's table, derived via immunoSEQ multiplex PCR, lists solely in-frame clones and lacks some. The sample holds 70,000 to 85,000 clones, approximately 86% seen once. This specimen was CD4+ or CD8+ T cells sorted from blood, taken in a trial of the OX40 agonist ivuxolimab. The source of these receptors is an adult with an advanced solid tumor such as melanoma, head and neck, liver or kidney cancer. CDR3s include the opening cysteine and the closing phenylalanine or tryptophan. The D gene is left open where the match is weak. Size values are once, few and many counts, or a class for expanded clones, and some rows have none.

j_call d_call v_call cdr3_length clone_size cdr3_nt cdr3_aa
TRBJ2-3 TRBD1 TRBV19 14 . TGTGCCACCAATCGACAGGGGGCAACAGATACGCAGTATTTT CATNRQGATDTQYF
TRBJ1-1 . TRBV7-9 13 . TGTGCCAGCGGGACCGGGATGAACACTGAAGCTTTCTTT CASGTGMNTEAFF
TRBJ2-5 TRBD1 TRBV10-3 16 . TGTGCCATCAGTGCCAAGGGGCCTCAGGGGGCCGAGACCCAGTACTTC CAISAKGPQGAETQYF
TRBJ2-7 TRBD1 TRBV19 16 . TGTGCCAGTAGTATCCCTTCCGGGACAGGGACGAACGAGCAGTACTTC CASSIPSGTGTNEQYF
TRBJ1-1 . TRBV6-5 11 . TGTGCCAGCATGAGGGAAACTGAAGCTTTCTTT CASMRETEAFF
TRBJ2-2 . TRBV6-6 15 . TGTGCCAGCAGTTACTCCGGACAGAACACCGGGGAGCTGTTTTTT CASSYSGQNTGELFF
TRBJ1-5 . TRBV7-8 15 . TGTGCCAGCAGCTCGGACAGAATCCTTAGTGGGCCCCAGCATTTT CASSSDRILSGPQHF
TRBJ2-3 . TRBV4-2 16 . TGTGCCAGCAGCCAAGAGGGGAGCCCCAGGACAGATACGCAGTATTTT CASSQEGSPRTDTQYF
TRBJ1-2 . TRBV9 15 . TGTGCCAGCAGCGTAGATCAAAGAGGGATCTATGGCTACACCTTC CASSVDQRGIYGYTF
TRBJ1-2 . TRBV12-2 15 . TGTGCAAGTCGCTTAGCGTTAGGACAGGGGCTGGGCTACACCTTC CASRLALGQGLGYTF
TRBJ2-7 TRBD2 TRBV6-1 17 . TGTGCCAGCAGTGAAGCCGCGGGGGGATACCTCTCCTACGAGCAGTACTTC CASSEAAGGYLSYEQYF
TRBJ1-1 . TRBV10-3 15 . TGTGCCATCAGTGAGGGACAGAATCTGAACACTGAAGCTTTCTTT CAISEGQNLNTEAFF
TRBJ2-2 . TRBV11-2 13 . TGTGCCAGCAGCTTCACTTTTCCGGGGGAGCTGTTTTTT CASSFTFPGELFF
TRBJ1-5 . TRBV19 15 few TGTGCCAGTAGGCACAGGGACGGGAGCAATCAGCCCCAGCATTTT CASRHRDGSNQPQHF
TRBJ1-1 . TRBV6-6 15 . TGTGCCAGCAGTTACTCTAGTGGGGGCCGTGCTGAAGCTTTCTTT CASSYSSGGRAEAFF
TRBJ2-7 . TRBV7-8 14 . TGTGCCAGCAGCTTGGGGCGGTCCAACTACGAGCAGTACTTC CASSLGRSNYEQYF
TRBJ1-4 . TRBV5-5 14 . TGTGCCAGCAGCTTAACAGAACTAAATGAAAAACTGTTTTTT CASSLTELNEKLFF
TRBJ1-2 . TRBV28 12 once TGTGCCAGCAGCTCCAGGGCTCGGGGCTACACCTTC CASSSRARGYTF
TRBJ1-5 . TRBV7-6 15 . TGTGCCAGCAGCTTGTCAGGGGTAGGCAATCAGCCCCAGCATTTT CASSLSGVGNQPQHF
TRBJ1-4 TRBD1 TRBV27 14 . TGTGCCAGCAGTAAGGGGACAGGATATGAAAAACTGTTTTTT CASSKGTGYEKLFF
TRBJ1-1 TRBD1 TRBV10-3 15 . TGTGCCATCAGTGTTCAAGGGACAGCTAACACTGAAGCTTTCTTT CAISVQGTANTEAFF
TRBJ1-1 . TRBV30 12 . TGTGCCTGGAGTGTGGTGAGCACTGAAGCTTTCTTT CAWSVVSTEAFF
TRBJ2-5 . TRBV9 16 . TGTGCCAGCAGCGCGTCAGTCTCTGGGGGACAAGAGACCCAGTACTTC CASSASVSGGQETQYF
TRBJ1-5 . TRBV28 13 . TGTGCCAGCAGTTTATTGGGGGATCAGCCCCAGCATTTT CASSLLGDQPQHF
TRBJ1-2 . TRBV28 13 . TGTGCCAGCAGACACCCGGAAGGTTCGGACTACACCTTC CASRHPEGSDYTF
TRBJ2-7 . TRBV7-3 15 once TGTGCCAGCAGCTTAACAGAGGCCCCCGCCTACGAGCAGTACTTC CASSLTEAPAYEQYF
TRBJ2-7 . TRBV6-1 14 . TGTGCCAGCAGGCCCGGGGAAGACTCCTACGAGCAGTACTTC CASRPGEDSYEQYF
TRBJ2-7 . TRBV6-5 13 once TGTGCCAGCAGTTACGAGGGCTCCTACGAGCAGTACTTC CASSYEGSYEQYF
TRBJ1-2 . TRBV4-3 13 . TGCGCCAGCAGCCCAAAGGCAGGGCTTGGCTACACCTTC CASSPKAGLGYTF
TRBJ2-1 TRBD1 TRBV28 16 . TGTGCCAGCAGCCCTGCCGGGACAGGGGGTAGGAATGAGCAGTTCTTC CASSPAGTGGRNEQFF
TRBJ1-2 . TRBV19 14 . TGTGCCAGTAGTATTTTGGGCCAAGCGGGAGGCTACACCTTC CASSILGQAGGYTF
TRBJ2-1 . TRBV21-1 17 . TGTGCCAGCAGCTCCCCCGGCTCGGGGTCAGTATTTAATGAGCAGTTCTTC CASSSPGSGSVFNEQFF
TRBJ1-2 . TRBV7-2 13 once TGTGCCAGCAGCTCAAATCAGGGCTATGGCTACACCTTC CASSSNQGYGYTF
TRBJ2-7 TRBD2 TRBV11-2 17 . TGTGCCAGCAGCCAGCACCGGACTAGCGGGGCACTCTACGAGCAGTACTTC CASSQHRTSGALYEQYF
TRBJ1-1 . TRBV5-1 14 . TGCGCCAGCAGAGTGGGACCTTCCGGCACTGAAGCTTTCTTT CASRVGPSGTEAFF
TRBJ1-1 TRBD1 TRBV19 14 . TGTGCCGTACAGGGGCTCTCAAAGAACACTGAAGCTTTCTTT CAVQGLSKNTEAFF
TRBJ2-1 . TRBV9 16 . TGTGCCAGCAGCGTAGGGCCAGCGGGTCGTTTGAATGAGCAGTTCTTC CASSVGPAGRLNEQFF
TRBJ1-1 TRBD1 TRBV7-6 15 . TGTGCCAGCAGCCCAAGACAGGGGGCAGACACTGAAGCTTTCTTT CASSPRQGADTEAFF
TRBJ2-7 TRBD1 TRBV19 13 few TGTGCCAGTATGGGACAGAGCTCCTACGAGCAGTACTTC CASMGQSSYEQYF
TRBJ2-3 TRBD2 TRBV19 15 few TGTGCCAGTAACGGACTAGCGGGGGGGGCGGATACGCAGTATTTT CASNGLAGGADTQYF
TRBJ2-6 . TRBV19 18 . TGTGCCAGTAGTCCCCTTGCGCCCGGGACTGGTGGGGCCAACGTCCTGACTTTC CASSPLAPGTGGANVLTF
TRBJ2-7 . TRBV7-3 13 . TGTGCCAGCAGCTTAACTCAGGGATTCGAGCAGTACTTC CASSLTQGFEQYF
TRBJ1-2 TRBD1 TRBV6-5 14 . TGTGCCAGCAGACGAGGACAGGGGGCAATTGGCTACACCTTC CASRRGQGAIGYTF
TRBJ1-5 TRBD1 TRBV6-6 13 . TGTGCCAGCAGGAGACAGGGGGGTCAGCCCCAGCATTTT CASRRQGGQPQHF
TRBJ1-3 TRBD1 TRBV2 16 . TGTGCCAGCAGTGACAGGACAGGGCTCTCTGGAAACACCATATATTTT CASSDRTGLSGNTIYF
TRBJ2-7 . TRBV5-1 13 . TGCGCCAGCAGCCCCCAGGGGAAATACGAGCAGTACTTC CASSPQGKYEQYF
TRBJ2-1 TRBD2 TRBV6-6 13 . TGTGCCAGCGGGAGGGCCTTGAGAAATGAGCAGTTCTTC CASGRALRNEQFF
TRBJ1-1 TRBD1 TRBV6-5 14 . TGTGCCAGCAGTGCCGACAGGGCGGGCACTGAAGCTTTCTTT CASSADRAGTEAFF
TRBJ2-7 TRBD2 TRBV30 14 . TGTGCCTGGAGGAGTAGCGGGAGAATATACGAGCAGTACTTC CAWRSSGRIYEQYF
TRBJ2-1 TRBD1 TRBV6-6 16 . TGTGCCAGCGTAATAGGGGGACACGACAGGGCCAATGAGCAGTTCTTC CASVIGGHDRANEQFF
TRBJ2-7 . TRBV5-8 15 . TGTGCCAGCAGCTTGAGTTTAGACCGATCATCTGAGCAGTACTTC CASSLSLDRSSEQYF
TRBJ2-3 . TRBV9 15 . TGTGCCAGCAGCCCTCCTAGGGGGGGGGTAGATACGCAGTATTTT CASSPPRGGVDTQYF
TRBJ1-6 . TRBV9 20 . TGTGCCAGCAGCGTCCGCGATTTGAGTCGTAGTAGCTCCTATAATTCACCCCTCCACTTT CASSVRDLSRSSSYNSPLHF
TRBJ2-7 . TRBV19 15 . TGTGCCAGTAGTATAGAATGGCAGGGAAACTACGAGCAGTACTTC CASSIEWQGNYEQYF